In its sample, the clone carrying this T cell receptor beta chain was seen a few times. A second PCR, run for 7 to 11 cycles, used a sample-barcoded 5' primer plus a J-beta primer mix. MiXCR, applied by TCRdb to the 5' RACE reads, yields one record per CDR3 protein. The profile shows 1.5 million to 2 million distinct CDR3 sequences, over 25% of them singletons. The sample belongs to a study of blood T cells in healthy people across ages. What was sequenced was blood. The clonotype was recovered from a woman in her 30s in good health.

CDR3 region: CASSQRQGASLLEQYF. The CDR3 coding sequence is TGTGCCAGCAGCCAAAGACAGGGGGCAAGTTTGTTAGAGCAGTACTTC. The V call is TRBV7-9, the J call TRBJ2-5; 10 nucleotides line up with TRBD1. This CDR3 region has 16 residues. The germline gives CDR1 SEHNR, CDR2 FQNEAQ (reference sequence). After removal of 5 bases from V and 11 bases from J, the junction contained 17 bases not matched to a gene. The complete variable domain, with remaining parts taken from reference TRBV7-9 and TRBJ2-5, reads DTGVSQNPRHKITKRGQNVTFRCDPISEHNRLYWYRQTLGQGPEFLTYFQNEAQLEKSRLLSDRFSAERPKGSFSTLEIQRTEQGDSAMYLCASSQRQGASLLEQYFGPGTRLLVL.